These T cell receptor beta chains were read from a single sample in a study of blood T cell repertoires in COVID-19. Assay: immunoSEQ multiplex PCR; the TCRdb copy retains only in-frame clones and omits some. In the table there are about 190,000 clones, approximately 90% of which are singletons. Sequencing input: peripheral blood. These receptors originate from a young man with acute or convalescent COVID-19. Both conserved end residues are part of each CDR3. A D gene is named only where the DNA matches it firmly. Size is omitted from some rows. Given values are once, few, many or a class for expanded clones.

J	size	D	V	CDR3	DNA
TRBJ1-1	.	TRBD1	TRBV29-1	CSVRQGNLLNTEAFF	TGCAGCGTTCGACAGGGGAACCTACTGAACACTGAAGCTTTCTTT
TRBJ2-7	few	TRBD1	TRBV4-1	CASSQRTGSSYEQYF	TGCGCCAGCAGCCAAAGGACAGGAAGCTCCTACGAGCAGTACTTC
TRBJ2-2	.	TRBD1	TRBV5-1	CASRPGTGMVAGELFF	TGCGCCAGCAGACCCGGGACAGGGATGGTTGCCGGGGAGCTGTTTTTT
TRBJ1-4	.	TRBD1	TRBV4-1	CASSQEGTAIKNEKLFF	TGCGCCAGCAGCCAAGAAGGGACAGCCATAAAGAATGAAAAACTGTTTTTT
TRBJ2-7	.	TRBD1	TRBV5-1	CASSLDVGTGAYEQYF	TGCGCCAGCAGCCTGGATGTCGGGACAGGGGCGTACGAGCAGTACTTC
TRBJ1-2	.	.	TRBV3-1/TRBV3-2	CASRDGSYGYTF	TGTGCCAGCAGGGATGGGAGTTATGGCTACACCTTC
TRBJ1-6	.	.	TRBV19	CATGGKISPLHF	TGTGCCACGGGGGGGAAGATATCACCCCTCCACTTT
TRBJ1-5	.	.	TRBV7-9	CASSFPTGSQHF	TGTGCCAGCAGCTTTCCAACCGGGTCCCAGCATTTT
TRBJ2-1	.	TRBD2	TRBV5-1	CASSVGLAIYNEQFF	TGCGCCAGCAGCGTGGGACTAGCGATCTACAATGAGCAGTTCTTC
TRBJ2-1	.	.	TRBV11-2	CASSLRLVRGSYNEQFF	TGTGCCAGCAGCTTACGACTAGTACGTGGCTCCTACAATGAGCAGTTCTTC
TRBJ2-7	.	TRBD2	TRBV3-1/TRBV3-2	CASSQGLAGGNEQYF	TGTGCCAGCAGCCAGGGACTAGCGGGTGGAAACGAGCAGTACTTC
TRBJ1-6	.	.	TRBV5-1	CASSLDSSSDSPLHF	TGCGCCAGCAGCTTGGACAGTTCCTCGGATTCACCCCTCCACTTT
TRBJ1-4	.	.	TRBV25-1	CASSETGPYPLGEKLFF	TGTGCCAGCAGTGAGACGGGTCCCTATCCTTTAGGTGAAAAACTGTTTTTT
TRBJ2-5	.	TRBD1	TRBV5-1	CASSSGQVWETQYF	TGCGCCAGCAGCTCGGGACAGGTTTGGGAGACCCAGTACTTC
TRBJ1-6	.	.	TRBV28	CASRVQGDFYNSPLHF	TGTGCCAGCAGGGTACAGGGAGATTTTTACAATTCACCCCTCCACTTT
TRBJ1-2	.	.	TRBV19	CASVPTGLGGYTF	TGTGCCAGTGTCCCCACAGGGTTGGGTGGCTACACCTTC
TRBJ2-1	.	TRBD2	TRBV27	CASSRFLSSAGVYNEQFF	TGTGCCAGCAGTCGTTTTCTTTCCTCGGCGGGGGTCTACAATGAGCAGTTCTTC
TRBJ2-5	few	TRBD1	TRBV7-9	CASSLGDRGETQYF	TGTGCCAGCAGCTTAGGGGACAGGGGTGAGACCCAGTACTTC
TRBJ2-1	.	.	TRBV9	CASSPGLQAGNEQFF	TGTGCCAGCAGCCCTGGACTCCAAGCGGGCAATGAGCAGTTCTTC
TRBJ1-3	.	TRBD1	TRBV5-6	CASSSDRGRNTIYF	TGTGCCAGCAGCTCCGACAGGGGGCGGAACACCATATATTTT
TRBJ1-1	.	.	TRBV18	CASSPTENRGGKAFF	TGTGCCAGCTCACCGACTGAAAATAGGGGGGGAAAAGCTTTCTTT
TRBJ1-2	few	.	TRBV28	CASSPGKSYYGYTF	TGTGCCAGCAGTCCGGGGAAATCATACTATGGCTACACCTTC
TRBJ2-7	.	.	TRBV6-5	CASRDRSYEQYF	TGTGCCAGCAGGGACAGATCCTACGAGCAGTACTTC
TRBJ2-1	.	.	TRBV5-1	CASSLEPLSSYNEQFF	TGCGCCAGCAGCTTGGAACCCCTGAGCTCCTACAATGAGCAGTTCTTC
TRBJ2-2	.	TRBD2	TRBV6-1	CASSLLAAGELFF	TGTGCCAGCAGTTTGCTAGCGGCCGGGGAGCTGTTTTTT
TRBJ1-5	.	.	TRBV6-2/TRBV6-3	CASSLGTRGNQPQHF	TGTGCCAGCAGTCTAGGGACTCGGGGGAATCAGCCCCAGCATTTT
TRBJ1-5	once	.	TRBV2	CASRADGGTYQPQHF	TGTGCCAGCAGGGCAGACGGGGGAACCTATCAGCCCCAGCATTTT
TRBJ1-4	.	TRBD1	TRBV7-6	CASSSGTGYEKLFF	TGTGCCAGCAGCTCGGGGACAGGCTATGAAAAACTGTTTTTT
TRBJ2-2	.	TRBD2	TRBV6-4	CASSKERGALTGELFF	TGTGCCAGCAGTAAGGAGCGGGGGGCCTTAACCGGGGAGCTGTTTTTT
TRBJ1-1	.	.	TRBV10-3	CAISGEGLDTEAFF	TGTGCCATCAGTGGGGAGGGATTGGACACTGAAGCTTTCTTT
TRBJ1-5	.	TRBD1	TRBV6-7	CASYEGTGGKIGQPQHF	TGTGCCAGCTACGAGGGGACAGGGGGCAAGATAGGTCAGCCCCAGCATTTT
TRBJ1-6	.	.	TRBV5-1	CASSRDRPSSYNSPLHF	TGCGCCAGCAGCCGAGACAGGCCGAGCTCCTATAATTCACCCCTCCACTTT
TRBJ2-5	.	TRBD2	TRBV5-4	CASSLVLAGGHRGVETQYF	TGTGCCAGCAGCTTGGTTCTAGCGGGAGGCCACCGCGGGGTAGAGACCCAGTACTTC
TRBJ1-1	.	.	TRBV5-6	CASSKGSMGAEAFF	TGTGCCAGCAGTAAAGGGAGTATGGGCGCTGAAGCTTTCTTT
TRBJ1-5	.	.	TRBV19	CASSARDSGSQPQHF	TGTGCCAGTAGTGCCCGGGACTCGGGATCCCAGCCCCAGCATTTT
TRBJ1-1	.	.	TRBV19	CASSIGGRVNTEAFF	TGTGCCAGTAGTATCGGGGGGCGGGTGAACACTGAAGCTTTCTTT
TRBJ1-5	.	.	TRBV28	CASSLYGYQPQHF	TGTGCCAGCAGTTTGTACGGTTATCAGCCCCAGCATTTT
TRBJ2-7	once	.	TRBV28	CASSFQGSYEQYF	TGTGCCAGCAGTTTTCAGGGCTCCTACGAGCAGTACTTC
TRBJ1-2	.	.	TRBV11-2	CASSSPLNGYTF	TGTGCCAGCAGCTCCCCCCTAAATGGCTACACCTTC
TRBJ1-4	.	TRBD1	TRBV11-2	CASSLWTGPTNEKLFF	TGTGCCAGCAGCCTGTGGACAGGTCCAACTAATGAAAAACTGTTTTTT
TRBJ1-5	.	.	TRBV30	CAWRGGGDSQPQHF	TGTGCCTGGCGGGGGGGAGGGGATAGCCAGCCCCAGCATTTT
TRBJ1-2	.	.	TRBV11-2	CASSNRYYGYTF	TGTGCCAGCAGCAATAGATACTATGGCTACACCTTC
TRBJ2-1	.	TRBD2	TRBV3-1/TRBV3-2	CASTAFRGGANYNEQFF	TGTGCCAGCACCGCTTTCCGCGGGGGGGCCAATTACAATGAGCAGTTCTTC
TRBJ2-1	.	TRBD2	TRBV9	CASSTQRGSYNEQFF	TGTGCCAGCAGCACCCAGCGGGGCTCCTACAATGAGCAGTTCTTC
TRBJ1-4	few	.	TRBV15	CATSRPDSSNEKLFF	TGTGCCACCAGCAGACCAGACAGTTCTAATGAAAAACTGTTTTTT
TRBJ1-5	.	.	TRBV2	CASSDWDIQPQHF	TGTGCCAGCAGTGATTGGGACATCCAGCCCCAGCATTTT
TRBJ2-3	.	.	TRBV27	CASRQPGLITDTQYF	TGTGCCAGCAGACAGCCGGGACTTATCACAGATACGCAGTATTTT
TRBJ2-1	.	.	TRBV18	CASSLQGGSRYNEQFF	TGTGCCAGCTCACTTCAAGGTGGTAGCAGATACAATGAGCAGTTCTTC